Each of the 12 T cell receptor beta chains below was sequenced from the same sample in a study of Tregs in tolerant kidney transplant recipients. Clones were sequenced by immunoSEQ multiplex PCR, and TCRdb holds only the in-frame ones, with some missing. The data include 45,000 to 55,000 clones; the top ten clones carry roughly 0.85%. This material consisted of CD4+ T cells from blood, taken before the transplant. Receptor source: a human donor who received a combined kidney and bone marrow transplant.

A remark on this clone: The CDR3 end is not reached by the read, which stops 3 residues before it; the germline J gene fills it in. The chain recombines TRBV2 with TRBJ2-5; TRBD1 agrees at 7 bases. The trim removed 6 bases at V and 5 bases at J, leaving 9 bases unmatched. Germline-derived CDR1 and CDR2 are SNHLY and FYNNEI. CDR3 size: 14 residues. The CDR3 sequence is CASSKETGWETQYF. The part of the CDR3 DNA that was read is TGTGCCAGCAGCAAAGAGACAGGGTGGGAGACC.

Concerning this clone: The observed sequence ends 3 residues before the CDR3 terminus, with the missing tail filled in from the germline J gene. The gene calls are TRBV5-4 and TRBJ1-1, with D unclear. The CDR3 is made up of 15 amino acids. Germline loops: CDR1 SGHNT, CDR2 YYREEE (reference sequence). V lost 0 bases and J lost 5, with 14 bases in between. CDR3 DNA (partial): TGTGCCAGCAGCTTGGCTAACTCACGGCGGACTGAA. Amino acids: CASSLANSRRTE. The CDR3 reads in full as CASSLANSRRTEAFF.

The CDR3 bases that were read are TGTGCCAGCAGAATAGTTGCTTACAATGAG. The encoded protein is CASRIVAYNE. The whole CDR3 is CASRIVAYNEQFF. V and J are TRBV6-2 or TRBV6-3 and TRBJ2-1; D is ambiguous. The CDR3 extends 3 residues past the end of the read, so its final part is completed from the germline J gene. The V gene's germline CDR1 is MNHEY and CDR2 SVGEGT. The length of the CDR3 is 13 residues. V was pared by 6 bases and J by 4 bases, with 10 bases between.

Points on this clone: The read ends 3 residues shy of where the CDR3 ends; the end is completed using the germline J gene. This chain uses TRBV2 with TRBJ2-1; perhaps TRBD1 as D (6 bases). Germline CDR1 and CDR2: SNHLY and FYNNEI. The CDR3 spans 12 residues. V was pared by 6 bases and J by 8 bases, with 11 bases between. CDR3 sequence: CASSKQGDEQFF. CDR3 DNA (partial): TGTGCCAGCAGCAAACAGGGCGATGAG.

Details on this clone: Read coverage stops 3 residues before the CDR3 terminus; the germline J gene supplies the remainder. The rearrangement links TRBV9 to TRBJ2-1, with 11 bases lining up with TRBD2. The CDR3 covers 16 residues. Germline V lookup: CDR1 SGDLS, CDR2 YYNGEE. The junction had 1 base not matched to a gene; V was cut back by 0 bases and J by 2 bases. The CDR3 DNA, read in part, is TGTGCCAGCAGCGTAGAGGGACTAGCGGCCTACAATGAG. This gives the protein CASSVEGLAAYNE. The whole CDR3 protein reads CASSVEGLAAYNEQFF.

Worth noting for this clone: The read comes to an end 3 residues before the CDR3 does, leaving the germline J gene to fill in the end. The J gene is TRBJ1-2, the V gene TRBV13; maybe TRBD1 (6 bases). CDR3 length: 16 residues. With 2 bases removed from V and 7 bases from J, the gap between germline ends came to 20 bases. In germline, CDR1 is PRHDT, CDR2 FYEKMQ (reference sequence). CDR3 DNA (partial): TGTGCCAGCAGCTTACCCCAACCGGGGGGCAGGTCTGGC. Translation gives CASSLPQPGGRSG. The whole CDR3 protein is CASSLPQPGGRSGYTF.

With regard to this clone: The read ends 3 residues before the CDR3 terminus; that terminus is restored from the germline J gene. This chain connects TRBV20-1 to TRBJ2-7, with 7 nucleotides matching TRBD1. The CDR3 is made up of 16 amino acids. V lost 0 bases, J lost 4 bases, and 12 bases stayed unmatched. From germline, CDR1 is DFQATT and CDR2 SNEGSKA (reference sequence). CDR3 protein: CSAREGQSMVIYEQYF. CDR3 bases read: TGCAGTGCTAGAGAGGGACAGTCAATGGTTATATACGAG.

CDR3 DNA, as far as it was read: TGTGCCACCAGGACTAGCGGGATTTACAATGAG. Translating it yields CATRTSGIYNE. The CDR3 in full is CATRTSGIYNEQFF. The rearrangement uses TRBV19 and TRBJ2-1; 12 nucleotides agree with TRBD2. The sequenced fragment ends 3 residues before the CDR3 boundary, so the rest is inferred from the germline J gene. The germline V gene encodes CDR1 LNHDA and CDR2 SQIVND (reference sequence). The trim removed 10 bases at V and 4 bases at J, leaving 5 bases unmatched. The CDR3 sequence is 14 residues long. Looking up the rest from reference TRBV19 and TRBJ2-1 gives the full variable domain: DGGITQSPKYLFRKEGQNVTLSCEQNLNHDAMYWYRQDPGQGLRLIYYSQIVNDFQKGDIAEGYSVSREKKESFPLTVTSAQKNPTAFYLCATRTSGIYNEQFFGPGTRLTVL.

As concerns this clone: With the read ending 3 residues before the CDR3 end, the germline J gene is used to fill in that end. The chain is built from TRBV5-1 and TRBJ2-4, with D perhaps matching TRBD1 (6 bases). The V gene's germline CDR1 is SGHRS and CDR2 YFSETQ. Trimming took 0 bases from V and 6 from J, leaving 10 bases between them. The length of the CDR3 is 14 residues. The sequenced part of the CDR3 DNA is TGCGCCAGCAGCTTGGAGCTGGGGGCAAACATT. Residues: CASSLELGANI. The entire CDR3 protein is CASSLELGANIQYF.

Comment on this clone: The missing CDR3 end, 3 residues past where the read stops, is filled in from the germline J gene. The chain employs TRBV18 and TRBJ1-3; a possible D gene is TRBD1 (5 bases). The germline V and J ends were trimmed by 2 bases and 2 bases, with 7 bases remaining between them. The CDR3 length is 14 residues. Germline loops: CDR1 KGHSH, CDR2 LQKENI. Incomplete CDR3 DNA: TGTGCCAGCTCACCAGGGGCTCCTGGAAACACC. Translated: CASSPGAPGNT. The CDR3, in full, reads CASSPGAPGNTIYF.

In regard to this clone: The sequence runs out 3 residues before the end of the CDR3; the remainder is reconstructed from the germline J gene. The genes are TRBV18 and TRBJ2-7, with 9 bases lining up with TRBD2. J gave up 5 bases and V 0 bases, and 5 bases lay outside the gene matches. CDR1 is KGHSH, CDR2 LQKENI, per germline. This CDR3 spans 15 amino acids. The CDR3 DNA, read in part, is TGTGCCAGCTCACCACCGGCGGGAGGGCCGAACGAG. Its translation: CASSPPAGGPNE. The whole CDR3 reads CASSPPAGGPNEQYF.

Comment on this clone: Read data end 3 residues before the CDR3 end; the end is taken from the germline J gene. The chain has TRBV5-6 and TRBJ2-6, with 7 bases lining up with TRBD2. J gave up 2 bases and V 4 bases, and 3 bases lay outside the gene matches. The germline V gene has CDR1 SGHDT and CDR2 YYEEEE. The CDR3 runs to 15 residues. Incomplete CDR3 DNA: TGTGCCAGCAGCGTGACTAGCCCTGGGGCCAACGTC. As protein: CASSVTSPGANV. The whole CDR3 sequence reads CASSVTSPGANVLTF. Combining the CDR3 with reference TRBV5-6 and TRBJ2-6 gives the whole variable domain DAGVTQSPTHLIKTRGQQVTLRCSPKSGHDTVSWYQQALGQGPQFIFQYYEEEERQRGNFPDRFSGHQFPNYSSELNVNALLLGDSALYLCASSVTSPGANVLTFGAGSRLTVL.